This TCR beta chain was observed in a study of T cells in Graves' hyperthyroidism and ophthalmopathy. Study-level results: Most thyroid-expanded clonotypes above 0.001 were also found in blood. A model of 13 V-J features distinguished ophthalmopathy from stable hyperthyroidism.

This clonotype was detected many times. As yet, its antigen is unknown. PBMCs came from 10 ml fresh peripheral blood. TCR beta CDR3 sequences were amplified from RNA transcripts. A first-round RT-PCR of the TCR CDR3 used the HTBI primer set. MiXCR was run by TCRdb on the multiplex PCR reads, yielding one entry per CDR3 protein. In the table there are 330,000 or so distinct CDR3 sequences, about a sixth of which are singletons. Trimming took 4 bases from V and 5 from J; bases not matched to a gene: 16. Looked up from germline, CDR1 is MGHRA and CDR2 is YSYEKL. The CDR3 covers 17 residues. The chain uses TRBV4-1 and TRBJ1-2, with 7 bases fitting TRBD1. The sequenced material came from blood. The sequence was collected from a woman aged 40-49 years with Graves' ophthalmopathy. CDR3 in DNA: TGCGCCAGCAGCCGAGACCTTTTACAGGGGAGCAGATATGGCTACACCTTC. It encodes CASSRDLLQGSRYGYTF.